The 6 T cell receptor beta chains listed next were all sequenced from one sample in a study of cytomegalovirus exposure and HLA in healthy donors. Primers: 60 Vbeta forward and 13 Jbeta reverse. Generated by immunoSEQ multiplex PCR, the TCRdb table keeps only in-frame clones and is missing some. The sample shows approximately 88,000 clones, 60% to 80% of them seen only once. The specimen was PBMCs. These receptors were collected from a man under 40 in good health and CMV-seronegative.

Here the CDR3 reads CASSPPTGQGNTEAFF. CDR3 nucleotides: TGCGCCAGCAGCCCACCCACGGGACAGGGGAACACTGAAGCTTTCTTT. This chain joins TRBV5-1 and TRBJ1-1; 9 nucleotides align to TRBD1. This CDR3 comprises 16 residues. Losses at the gene ends were 4 bases for V and 1 base for J; bases not matched to a gene: 8. CDR1 and CDR2 from the germline V gene are SGHRS and YFSETQ.

This clone showed up just once. The rearrangement joins TRBV9 to TRBJ2-7, with TRBD1 matching 8 bases. With V trimmed by 4 bases and J by 7 bases, 10 bases remained unmatched. This CDR3 comprises 14 residues. The germline CDR1 and CDR2 sequences are SGDLS and YYNGEE. The CDR3: CASSPRSGTGEQYF. The CDR3 bases are TGTGCCAGCAGCCCCCGCTCTGGGACAGGAGAGCAGTACTTC.

This clone was seen a few times. The chain uses TRBV5-1 and TRBJ2-2; the D gene is possibly TRBD1 (6 bases). Looked up from germline, CDR1 is SGHRS and CDR2 is YFSETQ. The CDR3 spans 17 residues. V was shortened by 3 bases and J by 1 base, with 16 bases between the two germline ends. The CDR3 loop reads CASSSYREFLNTGELFF. The CDR3 DNA reads TGCGCCAGCAGCTCGTACAGGGAGTTCCTGAACACCGGGGAGCTGTTTTTT.

This chain uses TRBV2 with TRBJ2-6, with 11 bases aligning to TRBD1. The V and J ends lost 3 bases and 2 bases, in that order; junction bases with no gene match: 0. The CDR3 consists of 16 residues. CDR1 and CDR2 (germline): SNHLY, FYNNEI. CDR3 amino acids: CASSEGQGAGANVLTF. The CDR3 DNA reads TGTGCCAGCAGTGAGGGACAGGGGGCTGGGGCCAACGTCCTGACTTTC. Looking up the rest from reference TRBV2 and TRBJ2-6 gives the full variable domain: EPEVTQTPSHQVTQMGQEVILRCVPISNHLYFYWYRQILGQKVEFLVSFYNNEISEKSEIFDDQFSVERPDGSNFTLKIRSTKLEDSAMYFCASSEGQGAGANVLTFGAGSRLTVL.

The DNA of the CDR3 is TGCGCCAGCAGCTTTCAGCAGGGTTCAGGGGAGCAGTACTTC. Protein sequence: CASSFQQGSGEQYF. V usage is TRBV5-1 and J usage is TRBJ2-7; perhaps TRBD1 as D (5 bases). Trimming removed 2 bases from V and 7 bases from J, with 16 bases in between. The germline V gene has CDR1 SGHRS and CDR2 YFSETQ. The CDR3 has 14 amino acids.

This chain joins TRBV7-7 and TRBJ2-1; 8 positions agree with TRBD1. Germline CDR1 and CDR2: SSHAT and FNYEAQ (reference sequence). V shed 4 bases, J shed 6 bases, and the junction held 5 bases outside the gene matches. CDR3 length: 14 residues. The CDR3 coding sequence is TGTGCCAGCAGCTCCGGGACAGGACCCAATGAGCAGTTCTTC. This encodes CASSSGTGPNEQFF.